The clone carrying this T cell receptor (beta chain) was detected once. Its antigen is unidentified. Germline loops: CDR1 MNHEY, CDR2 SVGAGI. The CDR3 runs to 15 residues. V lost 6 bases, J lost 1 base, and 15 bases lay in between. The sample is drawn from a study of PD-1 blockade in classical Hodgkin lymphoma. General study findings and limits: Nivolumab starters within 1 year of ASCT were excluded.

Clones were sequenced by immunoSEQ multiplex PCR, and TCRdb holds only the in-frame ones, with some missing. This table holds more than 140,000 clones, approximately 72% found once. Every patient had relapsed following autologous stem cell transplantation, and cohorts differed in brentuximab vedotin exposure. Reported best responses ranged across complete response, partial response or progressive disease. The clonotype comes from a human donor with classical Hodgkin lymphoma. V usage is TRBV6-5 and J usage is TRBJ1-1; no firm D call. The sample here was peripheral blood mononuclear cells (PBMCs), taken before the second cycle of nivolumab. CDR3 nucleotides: TGTGCCAGCAGCTCACTCGGGCCAGAGAACACTGAAGCTTTCTTT. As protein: CASSSLGPENTEAFF.